This TCR beta chain is drawn from a study of T-cell memory formation after mild COVID-19. Whole-study context: TCR clusters were mostly donor specific. Broader study findings: Later expanders leaned CD4+, whereas clones that contracted between day 15 and 85 were balanced CD4/CD8. Of the contracting clones, CD4+ ones lay mainly in CM and EM, and CD8+ ones in EMRA.

V was trimmed by 3 bases and J by 0 bases, leaving 10 bases between them. Germline V gene sequence: CDR1 SGHRS, CDR2 YFSETQ. This CDR3 has 15 residues. A few counts support this clonotype. The antigen is unknown. TCRdb re-called the 5' RACE reads through MiXCR, storing one row per CDR3 protein. The repertoire holds some 130,000 distinct CDR3 sequences, with around 6.3% as singletons. This clonotype originated in an adult woman who had mild COVID-19 (a few samples of this study predate the infection). Cell type and time point are not known. The sequencing input was PBMCs or a T cell subset sorted from them (not recorded which). The rearrangement uses TRBV5-1 and TRBJ1-3; D call uncertain. CDR3 region: CASSSTAASGNTIYF. The CDR3 DNA follows: TGCGCCAGCAGCTCAACAGCGGCCTCTGGAAACACCATATATTTT.